This entry describes one T cell receptor beta chain. Its target is not known. This entry is derived from a study of neoadjuvant anti-PD-1 for oral cavity cancer. The overall study: Patients without progression got a fourth dose around day 43.

Study conclusions and caveats: Only a few patients per response group were TCR-analyzed; validation needed.

There are 18 residues in the CDR3. The V end was cut by 0 bases, the J end by 3 bases, with 18 bases between. From germline, CDR1 is MNHNS and CDR2 SASEGT. Time point indicated: after neoadjuvant nivolumab, at surgical resection. Some clones are missing from TCRdb's copy, which holds only in-frame ones; the method was immunoSEQ multiplex PCR. The data hold approximately 37,000 clones, with 35% to 45% observed a single time. The chain has TRBV6-1 and TRBJ2-1; no firm D call. The TCR comes from a person aged 40-85 years with oral cavity squamous cell carcinoma. The sequencing here drew on tumor tissue, taken after nivolumab (anti-PD-1) treatment. CDR3 sequence (DNA): TGTGCCAGCAGTGAAGCCGGTGCACCCGCCTACTACTACAATGAGCAGTTCTTC. This codes for CASSEAGAPAYYYNEQFF.